The rows below give T cell receptor beta chains drawn from one sample of a study of blood T cell repertoires in COVID-19. Assay used: immunoSEQ multiplex PCR; TCRdb lists only in-frame clones, some missing. Of a few hundred thousand clones in the sample, roughly nine tenths were seen once. The sample taken for sequencing was PBMCs or T cells enriched from blood (not recorded which). These TCRs come from a man aged 25-45 years who had recovered from COVID-19. CDR3s include the opening cysteine and the closing phenylalanine or tryptophan.

v_call	j_call	cdr3_length	cdr3_aa
TRBV5-1	TRBJ1-2	14	CASSLGGLLGGYTF
TRBV7-9	TRBJ1-2	15	CASSWGGRKNYGYTF
TRBV6-5	TRBJ1-2	14	CASTPRGMNYGYTF
TRBV27	TRBJ1-2	14	CASSSLAGYNGYTF
TRBV18	TRBJ2-1	15	CASSPRQREFGEQFF
TRBV6-5	TRBJ2-1	13	CASSYHGTSLRFF
TRBV7-2	TRBJ2-6	17	CASSPQSGLSGANVLTF
TRBV10-3	TRBJ2-3	13	CAIASGSTDTQYF
TRBV18	TRBJ2-1	16	CASSHPPYNIYNEQFF
TRBV18	TRBJ2-7	15	CASSPQPGQGTEQYF
TRBV9	TRBJ1-2	15	CASSSFSVVDYGYTF
TRBV7-9	TRBJ2-1	16	CASSPTKPSLSMAQFF
TRBV24-1	TRBJ2-1	14	CATGGQGVDNEQFF
TRBV27	TRBJ2-7	15	CASSLMGQGAYEQYF
TRBV3-1/TRBV3-2	TRBJ2-1	14	CASSLIAGNNEQFF